These 9 T cell receptor beta chains originate from one sample sequenced in a study of T cells in Graves' hyperthyroidism and ophthalmopathy. What was amplified from RNA transcripts were TCR beta CDR3 regions. A set of HTBI primers served as the primers for a first-round RT-PCR of the TCR CDR3. TCRdb reprocessed the multiplex PCR reads via MiXCR and lists one record per CDR3 protein. The table records approximately 620,000 distinct CDR3 sequences, approximately 13% of them present only once. Sequencing input: blood. Receptor source: a woman aged 25-40 years with Graves' hyperthyroidism that later progressed to Graves' ophthalmopathy.

This clonotype was recorded at least ten times. DNA for the CDR3: TGCAGTGCTAGCGCAGGGGGCATGTACGACACTGAAGCTTTCTTT. It codes for CSASAGGMYDTEAFF. This chain connects TRBV20-1 to TRBJ1-1, with 8 bases aligning to TRBD1. The CDR3 consists of 15 residues. Losses at the gene ends were 3 bases for V and 3 bases for J; bases not matched to a gene: 9. Germline V gene lookup returns CDR1 DFQATT and CDR2 SNEGSKA (reference sequence).

The rearrangement links TRBV4-2 to TRBJ2-7; the match to TRBD2 covers 15 bases. Germline lookup yields CDR1 LGHNA and CDR2 YNFKEQ. V lost 7 bases, J lost 3 bases, and 10 bases stayed unmatched. The CDR3 contains 17 residues. The CDR3 loop reads CASTKGGGLAGGYEQYF. The CDR3 nucleotides are TGTGCCAGCACCAAAGGGGGGGGACTAGCGGGAGGCTACGAGCAGTACTTC.

This clonotype has ten or more counts. This sequence joins TRBV28 and TRBJ2-5; possibly TRBD2 for D (6 bases). CDR1 MDHEN and CDR2 SYDVKM come from the germline V gene. The CDR3 contains 14 residues. V lost 2 bases and J 5 bases, leaving 12 bases between the germline ends. DNA of the CDR3: TGTGCCAGCAGTTTACCCGGGAGTCGGGAGACCCAGTACTTC. The encoded protein is CASSLPGSRETQYF.

The rearrangement links TRBV12-3 or TRBV12-4 to TRBJ2-1, with 7 bases aligning to TRBD1. The CDR3 contains 14 residues. V trimming: 7 bases; J trimming: 4 bases; junction bases outside the gene matches: 7. As DNA, the CDR3 is TGTGCCAGCACTCCCGGGACAGCATACAATGAGCAGTTCTTC. Translation gives CASTPGTAYNEQFF.

This clonotype was seen many times. The chain links TRBV7-2 to TRBJ2-3; 12 bases map to TRBD2. CDR3 length: 16 amino acids. Germline V gene lookup returns CDR1 SGHTA and CDR2 FQGNSA. J was trimmed by 4 bases and V by 5 bases; bases with no gene match: 7. The CDR3 sequence: CASSPGLAGWADTQYF. For the CDR3, the DNA is TGTGCCAGCAGCCCAGGACTAGCGGGATGGGCAGATACGCAGTATTTT. Full variable domain (rest looked up from reference TRBV7-2 and TRBJ2-3): GAGVSQSPSNKVTEKGKDVELRCDPISGHTALYWYRQSLGQGLEFLIYFQGNSAPDKSGLPSDRFSAERTGGSVSTLTIQRTQQEDSAVYLCASSPGLAGWADTQYFGPGTRLTVL.

This clonotype was found many times. V gene TRBV11-2 combines with J gene TRBJ1-2; possibly TRBD1 for D (5 bases). CDR1 is SGHAT and CDR2 is FQNNGV in the germline V gene. V lost 5 bases and J 6 bases, leaving 25 bases between the germline ends. This CDR3 has 17 residues. For the CDR3, the DNA is TGTGCCAGCAGCATACCTATCTCGACAGACCAGGAAGATGGCTACACCTTC. This translates into CASSIPISTDQEDGYTF.

This clonotype was seen only a few times. This chain joins TRBV7-3 and TRBJ1-1, with D tentatively TRBD1 (5 bases). CDR3 length: 15 amino acids. CDR1 and CDR2 from the germline V gene are SGHTA and FQGTGA. V was clipped by 5 bases and J by 1 base, with 14 bases between them. CDR3 DNA sequence: TGTGCCAGCAGCGTCCAGGGTATGGGGAACACTGAAGCTTTCTTT. It translates to CASSVQGMGNTEAFF.

With respect to this clonotype: A much larger clone is a single base away; this may be a read error. V gene TRBV4-2 combines with J gene TRBJ2-5; 9 bases are a match to TRBD1. The CDR3 sequence is 15 residues long. The germline gives CDR1 LGHNA, CDR2 YNFKEQ. Trimming took 5 bases from V and 1 from J; bases not matched to a gene: 5. CDR3 sequence: CASSEEQGAQETQYF. The CDR3 nucleotides read TGTGCCAGCAGCGAGGAACAGGGGGCCCAAGAGACCCAGTACTTC.

This clonotype was observed many times. Compared with germline, one end of the junction differs, possibly owing to a read error. This chain links TRBV7-8 with TRBJ2-7, with D perhaps TRBD2 (5 bases). The germline V gene encodes CDR1 SGHVS and CDR2 FQNEAQ. CDR3 length: 16 amino acids. The DNA for the CDR3 is TGTGCCAGCGGCTTAATATGGGCTAGCAGCTCCTACGAGCAGTACTTC. Its translation is CASGLIWASSSYEQYF.